One T cell receptor beta chain is described in this entry. This entry comes from a study of control samples from healthy donors and cancer patients. The CDR3 totals 16 residues. V lost 2 bases and J lost 0, with 13 bases in between. Germline CDR1 is SGHTS and CDR2 is YDEGEE. Clones were sequenced by immunoSEQ multiplex PCR, and TCRdb holds only the in-frame ones, with some missing. The table lists approximately 20,000 clones, roughly 86% of them singletons, with 11% in the top ten. The source is a woman in her seventies with colorectal cancer. Sequencing was carried out using PBMCs. The rearrangement uses TRBV5-8 and TRBJ2-3; D ambiguous. The CDR3 DNA reads TGTGCCAGCAGCTTCCTGACAAGCACTAGCACAGATACGCAGTATTTT. Translation gives CASSFLTSTSTDTQYF.